These T cell receptor beta chains were read from a single sample in a study of identifying expanded T cells in peripheral blood. Sequenced by immunoSEQ multiplex PCR; TCRdb stores in-frame clones only, minus some. The sample carries over 100,000 clones, approximately 90% recorded once. The sequencing input was blood. The source is a person between 18 and 75 years old in good health. Both conserved end residues are part of each CDR3. The order of the fields is V gene, D gene, J gene, clone size, CDR3 DNA, CDR3 protein. A D gene is named only where the DNA matches it firmly. Only part of the rows carry a size: once, few, many, or a class if the clone is expanded.

TRBV11-2	TRBD1	TRBJ1-2	few	TGTGCCAGCAGCCCCGGCAGGGGGGGCGGCTACACCTTC	CASSPGRGGGYTF
TRBV19	-	TRBJ2-3	-	TGTGCCAGTAGTAAAAAGACCAGGGGGGGCACAGATACGCAGTATTTT	CASSKKTRGGTDTQYF
TRBV9	TRBD2	TRBJ2-7	-	TGTGCCAGCAGCCCCCGGGGGGGAGGCCCCTCCTACGAGCAGTACTTC	CASSPRGGGPSYEQYF
TRBV7-9	-	TRBJ1-5	-	TGTGCCAGCAGTATAGGTGGGGTTAGCAATCAGCCCCAGCATTTT	CASSIGGVSNQPQHF
TRBV5-6	-	TRBJ1-2	-	TGTGCCAGCAGCCGCCGGGACTATGGCTACACCTTC	CASSRRDYGYTF
TRBV6-5	-	TRBJ2-7	-	TGTGCCAGCAGTTACTCTGGGTTTACCTACGAGCAGTACTTC	CASSYSGFTYEQYF
TRBV7-9	TRBD2	TRBJ2-3	-	TGTGCCAGCAGCCCTAAATTCACTAGCGGGAGTACAGATACGCAGTATTTT	CASSPKFTSGSTDTQYF
TRBV6-6	TRBD1	TRBJ1-2	-	TGTGCCAGCAGAAGGACAGGCGTCGATTCCTATGGCTACACCTTC	CASRRTGVDSYGYTF
TRBV28	TRBD1	TRBJ1-5	-	TGTGCCAGCATCCCGGACAGGGGTAAATTTCGGCCCCAGCATTTT	CASIPDRGKFRPQHF
TRBV7-2	TRBD1	TRBJ2-5	-	TGTGCCAGCAGCCCGGACAGGGGATGGGAGACCCAGTACTTC	CASSPDRGWETQYF
TRBV2	-	TRBJ1-1	-	TGTGCCAGCAGTGAGGGGTCTCTGAACACTGAAGCTTTCTTT	CASSEGSLNTEAFF
TRBV4-3	TRBD1	TRBJ1-2	-	TGCGCCAGCAGCCAAGCGCCGGGACAGCAACCTGGAGGCTACACCTTC	CASSQAPGQQPGGYTF
TRBV11-2	TRBD2	TRBJ2-5	-	TGTGCCAGCAGCTTAGCTAGCGGGAAGGGCGAGACCCAGTACTTC	CASSLASGKGETQYF
TRBV11-2	TRBD1	TRBJ1-3	-	TGTGCCAGCAGTTCGACAGGGGGAAGTGGAAACACCATATATTTT	CASSSTGGSGNTIYF
TRBV9	TRBD2	TRBJ2-2	-	TGTGCCAGCAGCGACCCCTCGGGGGGAGCCGGGGAGCTGTTTTTT	CASSDPSGGAGELFF
TRBV7-2	TRBD2	TRBJ2-3	few	TGTGCCAGCAGCTTAAGGCGGGGGGGCTCAGATACGCAGTATTTT	CASSLRRGGSDTQYF
TRBV10-3	TRBD1	TRBJ2-7	-	TGTGCCATCAGTGGGGGACAGTCCTACGAGCAGTACTTC	CAISGGQSYEQYF
TRBV6-6	TRBD1	TRBJ1-4	-	TGTGCCAGCAAACTGACAGGGGAGGCTGAAAAACTGTTTTTT	CASKLTGEAEKLFF